The entry that follows covers one T cell receptor (beta chain) sequence. Its antigen is not known. The germline V gene has CDR1 SNHLY and CDR2 FYNNEI. The CDR3 consists of 12 residues. V lost 10 bases and J lost 2, with 8 bases in between. The PCR used 60 Vbeta and 13 Jbeta primers. Clones were read by immunoSEQ multiplex PCR, and TCRdb kept only the in-frame ones, dropping some. The repertoire holds under 300,000 clones, with 84% as singletons. This sample was included in a study of cytomegalovirus exposure and HLA in healthy donors. Whole-study findings and limits: Earlier findings revealed that most TCR beta V segments proved productive either about 87% or about 30% of the time.

Sequenced: PBMCs. The V and J genes are TRBV2 and TRBJ2-2; D is unclear. The sequence derives from a woman in her thirties or forties in good health and CMV-seropositive. The CDR3 spells CAISSNTGELFF. CDR3 nucleotide sequence: TGTGCCATTTCGAGTAACACCGGGGAGCTGTTTTTT.